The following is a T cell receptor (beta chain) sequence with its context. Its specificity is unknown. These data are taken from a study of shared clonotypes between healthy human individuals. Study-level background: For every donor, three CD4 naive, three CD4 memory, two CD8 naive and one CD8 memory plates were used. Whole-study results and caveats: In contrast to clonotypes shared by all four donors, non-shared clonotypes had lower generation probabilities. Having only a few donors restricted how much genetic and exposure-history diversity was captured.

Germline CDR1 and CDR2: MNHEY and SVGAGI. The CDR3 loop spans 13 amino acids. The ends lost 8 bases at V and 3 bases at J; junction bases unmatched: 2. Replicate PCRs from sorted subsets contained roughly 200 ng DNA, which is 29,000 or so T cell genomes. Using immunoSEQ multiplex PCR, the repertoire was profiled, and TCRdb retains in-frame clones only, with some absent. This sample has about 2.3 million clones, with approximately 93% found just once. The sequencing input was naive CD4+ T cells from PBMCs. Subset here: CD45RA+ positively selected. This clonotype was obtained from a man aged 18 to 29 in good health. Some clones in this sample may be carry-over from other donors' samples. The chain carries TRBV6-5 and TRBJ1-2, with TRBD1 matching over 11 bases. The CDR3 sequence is CASWGQGDYGYTF. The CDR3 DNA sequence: TGTGCCAGCTGGGGACAGGGGGACTATGGCTACACCTTC.